A single sample is the source of the 17 T cell receptor beta chains below, sequenced in a study of blood T cell repertoires in COVID-19. Clones were read by immunoSEQ multiplex PCR, and TCRdb kept only the in-frame ones, dropping some. The top ten clones hold 0.85% to 1.2% of a sample with around 380,000 clones, roughly 86% of them seen once. Sequenced sample: peripheral blood. The receptor source for this set is a human donor with acute or convalescent COVID-19. The donor label of this sample is uncertain.

Only a few counts were recorded for this clone. The chain uses TRBV19 and TRBJ1-1; D gene unclear. The germline V gene has CDR1 LNHDA and CDR2 SQIVND (reference sequence). The CDR3 loop spans 13 amino acids. The V end was cut by 2 bases, the J end by 6 bases, with 10 bases between. Here the CDR3 reads CASSITTRAEAFF. The CDR3 nucleotides read TGTGCCAGTAGTATAACTACTAGGGCTGAAGCTTTCTTT.

The rearrangement joins TRBV28 to TRBJ1-1, with no clear D. The CDR3 contains 15 residues. V was cut by 6 bases and J by 0 bases, with 14 bases left in between. Per the germline V gene, CDR1 is MDHEN and CDR2 is SYDVKM. CDR3 bases: TGTGCCAGCAGGCAAGGCCAGGTTATGAACACTGAAGCTTTCTTT. Encoded protein: CASRQGQVMNTEAFF. Combining the CDR3 with reference TRBV28 and TRBJ1-1 gives the whole variable domain DVKVTQSSRYLVKRTGEKVFLECVQDMDHENMFWYRQDPGLGLRLIYFSYDVKMKEKGDIPEGYSVSREKKERFSLILESASTNQTSMYLCASRQGQVMNTEAFFGQGTRLTVV.

J is TRBJ1-2 and V is TRBV5-8; no definite D call. Trimming shortened V by 3 bases and J by 4 bases, and 7 bases separated the two germline ends. The CDR3 is 12 amino acids. Germline V CDR1 and CDR2: SGHTS, YDEGEE. This CDR3 is CASSSTRYGYTF. The CDR3 DNA reads TGTGCCAGCAGCTCCACACGCTATGGCTACACCTTC.

The chain is built from TRBV12-3 or TRBV12-4 and TRBJ1-2, with D unresolved. There are 13 residues in the CDR3. V was pared by 3 bases and J by 6 bases, with 11 bases between. The CDR3 nucleotides are TGTGCCAGCAGTTTGGCAGTTAGCGATGGCTACACCTTC. Its translation is CASSLAVSDGYTF.

This clone has just one count. CDR3 in DNA: TGTGCCAGCAGCTACTCTTCTCGGCGGGAGCAGTTCTTC. Amino acid sequence: CASSYSSRREQFF. The chain links TRBV7-9 to TRBJ2-1, with unresolved D. Deletions cut 4 bases from V and 10 bases from J, with 14 bases between. CDR1 SEHNR and CDR2 FQNEAQ come from the germline V gene (reference sequence). This CDR3 comprises 13 residues.

About this clone itself: Mismatch with germline at one junction end may stem from a read error. The rearrangement links TRBV27 to TRBJ2-7; TRBD1 matches 9 bases. Germline V gives CDR1 MNHEY, CDR2 SMNVEV (reference sequence). The CDR3 extends over 10 amino acids. CDR3: CARTGQGKDF. The DNA for the CDR3 is TGTGCCAGAACCGGACAGGGGAAAGACTTC.

The rearrangement links TRBV20-1 to TRBJ2-1; 8 nucleotides line up with TRBD1. This CDR3 contains 13 residues. The germline V gene encodes CDR1 DFQATT and CDR2 SNEGSKA (reference sequence). Trimming at V came to 3 bases and at J to 6 bases, leaving 4 bases not matched to a gene. CDR3 region: CSASSRGRNEQFF. DNA of the CDR3: TGCAGTGCTAGTAGCAGGGGGCGCAATGAGCAGTTCTTC.

The V call is TRBV2, the J call TRBJ2-5; 9 nucleotides agree with TRBD2. Germline values: CDR1 SNHLY, CDR2 FYNNEI. V was clipped by 7 bases and J by 9 bases; unmatched bases: 12. CDR3 size: 14 residues. CDR3 sequence reads: CASNREQGGGAQYF. The CDR3 DNA follows: TGTGCCAGCAATCGGGAACAGGGCGGGGGGGCCCAGTACTTC.

In nucleotides, the CDR3 is TGCAGCGTGAAAGACTCAGTCTCCTACAATGAGCAGTTCTTC. Protein: CSVKDSVSYNEQFF. The chain couples TRBV29-1 to TRBJ2-1; D unresolved. The germline V gene has CDR1 SQVTM and CDR2 ANQGSEA. V was clipped by 6 bases and J by 0 bases, with 12 bases between them. CDR3 length: 14 residues.

The chain recombines TRBV10-2 with TRBJ1-3; D remains ambiguous. Germline V lookup: CDR1 WSHSY, CDR2 SAAADI. V was trimmed by 0 bases and J by 7 bases, leaving 7 bases between them. The CDR3 has 13 residues. CDR3 in DNA: TGCGCCAGCAGTGAGTCGTCGAGGAACACCATATATTTT. Its protein product is CASSESSRNTIYF.

This chain joins TRBV5-1 and TRBJ2-3; weak D call: TRBD1 (6 bases). Trimming left V 5 bases short and J 3 bases short, with 10 bases between. Germline V gene lookup returns CDR1 SGHRS and CDR2 YFSETQ. The CDR3 consists of 13 residues. CDR3 region: CASSWTDTDTQYF. CDR3 in DNA: TGCGCCAGCAGTTGGACAGATACAGATACGCAGTATTTT.

The rearrangement uses TRBV19 and TRBJ1-1; D call uncertain. V was clipped by 7 bases and J by 9 bases, with 12 bases between them. Germline CDR1 and CDR2: LNHDA and SQIVND (reference sequence). CDR3 length equals 11 residues. The CDR3 DNA reads TGTGCCAGTATCCGTGGTCTACAAGCTTTCTTT. Amino acids: CASIRGLQAFF.

The J gene is TRBJ1-1, the V gene TRBV6-6, with 11 bases identical to TRBD1. V trimming: 0 bases; J trimming: 8 bases; junction bases outside the gene matches: 8. Per germline, CDR1 MNHNY and CDR2 SVGAGI (reference sequence). There are 16 residues in the CDR3. The CDR3: CASSYSRDRGNWEAFF. The CDR3 DNA sequence: TGTGCCAGCAGTTACTCGCGGGACAGGGGGAATTGGGAAGCTTTCTTT.

The chain couples TRBV11-2 to TRBJ2-1, with 9 nucleotides matching TRBD2. J gave up 9 bases and V 1 base, and 10 bases lay outside the gene matches. This CDR3 has 16 residues. In germline, CDR1 is SGHAT, CDR2 FQNNGV. The CDR3 sequence is CASSLVSAGGPSEQFF. The CDR3, as DNA: TGTGCCAGCAGCTTAGTTTCGGCGGGAGGGCCGAGTGAGCAGTTCTTC.

The chain is built from TRBV4-1 and TRBJ2-5; 14 positions agree with TRBD2. Germline V lookup: CDR1 MGHRA, CDR2 YSYEKL. V shed 1 base and J 1 base; nucleotides not matched to a gene: 5. This CDR3 comprises 18 residues. The CDR3 DNA reads TGCGCCAGCAGCCAAGTGGTGACTAGCGGGAGGGCCCAAGAGACCCAGTACTTC. It is translated as CASSQVVTSGRAQETQYF.

V gene TRBV6-1 combines with J gene TRBJ2-5, with D unresolved. With 2 bases removed from V and 7 bases from J, the gap between germline ends came to 8 bases. The CDR3 is 12 residues long. Germline loops: CDR1 MNHNS, CDR2 SASEGT. The CDR3 region has the DNA TGTGCCAGCAGTGAAACGCCGGGGACCCAGTACTTC. Its translation is CASSETPGTQYF.

A single count supports this clone. This chain joins TRBV6-6 and TRBJ1-1; TRBD1 is a possible D gene (6 bases). V shed 7 bases and J shed 1 base, with 10 bases lying between them. This CDR3 comprises 13 residues. Germline CDR1 reads MNHNY; CDR2 reads SVGAGI (reference sequence). The CDR3 reads CASIHRENTEAFF. The CDR3 bases are TGTGCCAGCATTCACAGGGAGAACACTGAAGCTTTCTTT.